This T cell receptor (beta chain) was captured in a study of control samples from healthy donors and cancer patients. The table came from immunoSEQ multiplex PCR; TCRdb's copy has only in-frame clones and leaves some out. Of under 95,000 clones in the sample, more than 75% were seen once. Sequenced input: blood. This TCR derives from a man in his forties or fifties in good health.

The CDR3 loop reads CASSIWDPPANEQFF. In DNA form, the CDR3 reads TGTGCCAGTAGTATTTGGGACCCCCCGGCCAATGAGCAGTTCTTC. J is TRBJ2-1 and V is TRBV19, with D perhaps assigned TRBD1 or TRBD2 (5 bases each). Per germline, CDR1 LNHDA and CDR2 SQIVND (reference sequence). V lost 3 bases and J lost 6, with 15 bases in between. CDR3 length: 15 amino acids.